The rows below give T cell receptor beta chains drawn from one sample of a study of T cell repertoires in cytomegalovirus infection. Their cognate antigens are unknown. One entry per CDR3 protein results from TCRdb running MiXCR on the reads. The sample includes about 770,000 distinct CDR3 sequences, around 29% seen only once; the top ten take less than 15%. The material sequenced was cultured CD8+ T cells from PBMCs, taken from culture after CMV antigen stimulation. The receptors shown here come from a human donor in good health (CMV status not recorded). Some clones in this sample may be carry-over from other donors' samples. The CDR3 runs from the conserved cysteine through the conserved F or W. Each record gives: D gene, V gene, J gene, clone size, CDR3 protein, CDR3 DNA. A D gene is named only where the DNA matches it firmly. Clone sizes are given selectively: once, few, many, or a class where the clone is expanded.

d_call: -
v_call: TRBV7-9
j_call: TRBJ2-2
clone_size: many
cdr3_aa: CASSFPPIDRNTGELFF
cdr3_nt: TGTGCCAGCAGCTTCCCACCTATAGACAGGAACACCGGGGAGCTGTTTTTT

d_call: -
v_call: TRBV3-1
j_call: TRBJ1-2
clone_size: few
cdr3_aa: CASSPEGSNYGYTF
cdr3_nt: TGTGCCAGCAGCCCCGAAGGGAGTAACTATGGCTACACCTTC

d_call: TRBD2
v_call: TRBV24-1
j_call: TRBJ2-2
clone_size: -
cdr3_aa: CATSDSGGTANTGELFF
cdr3_nt: TGTGCCACCAGTGATAGCGGGGGGACAGCGAACACCGGGGAGCTGTTTTTT

d_call: -
v_call: TRBV5-1
j_call: TRBJ1-2
clone_size: -
cdr3_aa: CASSIRTQGPANYGYTF
cdr3_nt: TGCGCCAGCAGCATTCGCACCCAGGGGCCGGCTAACTATGGCTACACCTTC

d_call: -
v_call: TRBV27
j_call: TRBJ1-1
clone_size: few
cdr3_aa: CASSSTAMNTEAFF
cdr3_nt: TGTGCCAGCAGTTCAACAGCGATGAACACTGAAGCTTTCTTT

d_call: -
v_call: TRBV29-1
j_call: TRBJ1-2
clone_size: -
cdr3_aa: CSVEDNGYTF
cdr3_nt: TGCAGCGTTGAAGATAATGGCTACACCTTC

d_call: -
v_call: TRBV6-2/TRBV6-3
j_call: TRBJ1-3
clone_size: -
cdr3_aa: CASSYSMDSGNTIYF
cdr3_nt: TGTGCCAGCAGTTACTCGATGGACTCTGGAAACACCATATATTTT

d_call: -
v_call: TRBV7-3
j_call: TRBJ1-2
clone_size: -
cdr3_aa: CASSSSGPRYGYTF
cdr3_nt: TGTGCCAGCAGCTCCTCGGGACCGCGCTATGGCTACACCTTC

d_call: TRBD1
v_call: TRBV4-3
j_call: TRBJ2-5
clone_size: -
cdr3_aa: CASSHSGTVETQYF
cdr3_nt: TGCGCCAGCAGCCACTCGGGGACAGTGGAGACCCAGTACTTC

d_call: TRBD2
v_call: TRBV27
j_call: TRBJ2-2
clone_size: few
cdr3_aa: CASSLSIGGGAGTGELFF
cdr3_nt: TGTGCCAGCAGTTTATCGATTGGCGGGGGGGCGGGCACCGGGGAGCTGTTTTTT